A single sample gave rise to the 3 T cell receptor beta chains below, sequenced in a study of early T cells in non-severe SARS-CoV-2 infection. MiXCR was run by TCRdb on the 5' RACE reads, yielding one entry per CDR3 protein. Of 65,000 to 70,000 distinct CDR3 sequences in the sample, 9.5% to 13% are singletons; the top ten hold approximately 5.9%. The sequencing sample was made of whole blood. These receptors were taken from an adult who was a healthcare worker with PCR-confirmed SARS-CoV-2 infection or an uninfected control (not recorded which).

This clonotype has only a few counts. The CDR3 region has the DNA TGTGCCAGCAGCTTTGCGGGGCTCGCGGCTAATGAAAAACTGTTTTTT. Amino acids: CASSFAGLAANEKLFF. This sequence joins TRBV7-8 and TRBJ1-4; a weak D match, TRBD1 (5 bases). The germline gives CDR1 SGHVS, CDR2 FQNEAQ. V was pared by 3 bases and J by 3 bases, with 14 bases between. The CDR3 runs to 16 residues.

This clonotype has only a few counts. This chain connects TRBV7-2 to TRBJ2-1; the match to TRBD2 covers 8 bases. The CDR3 runs 13 residues. The junction had 4 bases not matched to a gene; V was cut back by 4 bases and J by 8 bases. Germline-derived CDR1 and CDR2 are SGHTA and FQGNSA. The CDR3 spells CASSSTSDHEQFF. The CDR3 region has the DNA TGTGCCAGCAGCTCGACTAGCGACCATGAGCAGTTCTTC.

The chain joins TRBV9 to TRBJ2-7; no reliable D call. The CDR3 spans 14 residues. V dropped 3 bases and J dropped 3 bases, with 13 bases sitting between them. CDR1 and CDR2 from the germline V gene are SGDLS and YYNGEE. In DNA, the CDR3 is TGTGCCAGCAGCGCCCGGGCCAAGGACTACGAGCAGTACTTC. This gives the protein CASSARAKDYEQYF.